This T cell receptor beta chain came from a study of blood T cell repertoires in COVID-19. Overall study: Whether acute or convalescent, the COVID-19 samples came from the United States, Italy and Spain. Nucleic acid was either cDNA or gDNA, and it came from T cells, B-cell-depleted T cells, or PBMCs.

This CDR3 is 14 amino acids long. J lost 5 bases, V lost 4 bases, and 8 bases had no gene match. Germline CDR1 is SGHDT and CDR2 is YYEEEE. In the source study's methods: Reference gene primer amplification gave nucleated cell count estimates. Sequencing used immunoSEQ multiplex PCR; TCRdb keeps in-frame clones, though not all of them. That table is the source of V, J and clone size, and D and trimming were worked out from the DNA. The data show 75,000 or so clones, with 75% to 90% seen just once and just under 6% held by the top ten. This chain connects TRBV5-6 to TRBJ1-2, with 7 bases fitting TRBD1. The sequence came from a man between 60 and 75 years old with active or convalescent COVID-19. The sample was peripheral blood. CDR3 bases: TGTGCCAGCAGCCTCGGGACAGAGCTTTATGGCTACACCTTC. Amino acid sequence: CASSLGTELYGYTF. Looking up the rest from reference TRBV5-6 and TRBJ1-2 gives the full variable domain: DAGVTQSPTHLIKTRGQQVTLRCSPKSGHDTVSWYQQALGQGPQFIFQYYEEEERQRGNFPDRFSGHQFPNYSSELNVNALLLGDSALYLCASSLGTELYGYTFGSGTRLTVV.